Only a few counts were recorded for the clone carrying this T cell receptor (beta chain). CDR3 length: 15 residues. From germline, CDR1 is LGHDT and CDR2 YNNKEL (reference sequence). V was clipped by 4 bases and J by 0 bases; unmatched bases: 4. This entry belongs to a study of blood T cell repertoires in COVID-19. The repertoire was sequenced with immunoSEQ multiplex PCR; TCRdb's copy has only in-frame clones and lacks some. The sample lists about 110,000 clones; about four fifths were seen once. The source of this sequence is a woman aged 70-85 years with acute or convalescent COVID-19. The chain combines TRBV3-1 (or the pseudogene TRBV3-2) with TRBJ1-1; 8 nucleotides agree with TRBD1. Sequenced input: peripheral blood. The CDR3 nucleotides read TGTGCCAGCAGCCGGACAGGGTACATGAACACTGAAGCTTTCTTT. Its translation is CASSRTGYMNTEAFF.